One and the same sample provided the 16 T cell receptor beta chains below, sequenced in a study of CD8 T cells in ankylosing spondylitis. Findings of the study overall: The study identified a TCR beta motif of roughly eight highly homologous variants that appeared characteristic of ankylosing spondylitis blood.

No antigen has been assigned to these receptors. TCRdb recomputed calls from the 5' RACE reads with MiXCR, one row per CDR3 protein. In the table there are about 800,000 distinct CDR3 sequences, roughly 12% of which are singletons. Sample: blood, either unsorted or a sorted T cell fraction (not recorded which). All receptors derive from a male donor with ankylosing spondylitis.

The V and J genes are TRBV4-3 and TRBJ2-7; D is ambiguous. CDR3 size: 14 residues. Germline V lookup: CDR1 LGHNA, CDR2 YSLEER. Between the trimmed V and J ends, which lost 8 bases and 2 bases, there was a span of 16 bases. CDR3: CASSAELAAYEQYF. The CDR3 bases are TGCGCCAGCTCCGCCGAGCTGGCAGCCTACGAGCAGTACTTC.

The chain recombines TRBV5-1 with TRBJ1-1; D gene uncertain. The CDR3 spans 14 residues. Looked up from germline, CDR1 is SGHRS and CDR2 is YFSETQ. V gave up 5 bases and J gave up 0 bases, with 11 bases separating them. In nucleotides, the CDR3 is TGCGCCAGCAGGAGGTCAGTGATGAACACTGAAGCTTTCTTT. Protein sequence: CASRRSVMNTEAFF.

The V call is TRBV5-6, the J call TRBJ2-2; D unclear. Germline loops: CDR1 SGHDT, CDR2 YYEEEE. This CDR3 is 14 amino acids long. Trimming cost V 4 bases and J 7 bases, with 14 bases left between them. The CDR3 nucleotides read TGTGCCAGCAGCCCCGGGCCCAGCTGCGGGGAGCTGTTTTTT. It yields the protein CASSPGPSCGELFF.

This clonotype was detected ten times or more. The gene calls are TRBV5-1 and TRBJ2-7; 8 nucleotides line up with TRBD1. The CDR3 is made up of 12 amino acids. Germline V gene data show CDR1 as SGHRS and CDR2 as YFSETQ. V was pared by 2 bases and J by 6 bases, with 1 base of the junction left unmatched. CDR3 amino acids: CASSFGQGEQYF. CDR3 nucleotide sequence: TGCGCCAGCAGCTTCGGACAGGGCGAGCAGTACTTC.

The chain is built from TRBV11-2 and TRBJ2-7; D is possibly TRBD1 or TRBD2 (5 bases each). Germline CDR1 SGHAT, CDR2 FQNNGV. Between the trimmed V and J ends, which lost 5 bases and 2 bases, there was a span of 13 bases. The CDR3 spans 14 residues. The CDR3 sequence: CASSSRRDPYEQYF. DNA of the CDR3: TGTGCCAGCAGCAGCCGCCGGGACCCCTACGAGCAGTACTTC.

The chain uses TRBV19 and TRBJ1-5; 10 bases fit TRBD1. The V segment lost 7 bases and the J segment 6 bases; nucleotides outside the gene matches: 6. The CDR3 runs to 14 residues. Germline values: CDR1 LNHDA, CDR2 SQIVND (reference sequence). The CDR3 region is CASTRGQGSQPQHF. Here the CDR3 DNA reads TGTGCCAGTACGCGGGGACAGGGGAGTCAGCCCCAGCATTTT.

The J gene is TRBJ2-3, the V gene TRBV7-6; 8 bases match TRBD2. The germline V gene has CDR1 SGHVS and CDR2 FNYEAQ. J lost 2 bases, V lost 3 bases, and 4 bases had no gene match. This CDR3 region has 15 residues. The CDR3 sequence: CASSFIAGPTDTQYF. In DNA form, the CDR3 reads TGTGCCAGCAGCTTTATAGCGGGGCCCACAGATACGCAGTATTTT.

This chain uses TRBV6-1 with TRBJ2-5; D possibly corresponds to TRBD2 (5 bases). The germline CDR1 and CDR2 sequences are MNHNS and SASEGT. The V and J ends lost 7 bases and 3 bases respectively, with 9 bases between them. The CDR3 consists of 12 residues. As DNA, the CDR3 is TGTGCCAGCAACCGGGGTAAAGAGACCCAGTACTTC. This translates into CASNRGKETQYF.

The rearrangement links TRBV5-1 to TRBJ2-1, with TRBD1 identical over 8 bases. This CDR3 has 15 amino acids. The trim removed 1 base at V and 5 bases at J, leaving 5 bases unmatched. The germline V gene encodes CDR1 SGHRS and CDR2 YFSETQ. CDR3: CASSLKGQGNNEQFF. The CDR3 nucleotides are TGCGCCAGCAGCTTGAAAGGACAGGGCAACAATGAGCAGTTCTTC. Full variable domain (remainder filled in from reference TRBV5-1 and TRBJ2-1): KAGVTQTPRYLIKTRGQQVTLSCSPISGHRSVSWYQQTPGQGLQFLFEYFSETQRNKGNFPGRFSGRQFSNSRSEMNVSTLELGDSALYLCASSLKGQGNNEQFFGPGTRLTVL.

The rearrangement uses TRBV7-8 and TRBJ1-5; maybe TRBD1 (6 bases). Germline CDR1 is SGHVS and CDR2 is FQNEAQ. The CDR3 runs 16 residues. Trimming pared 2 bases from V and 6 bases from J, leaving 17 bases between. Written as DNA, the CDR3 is TGTGCCAGCAGCTTATTGTTCCGGACAGCCGGTCAGCCCCAGCATTTT. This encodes CASSLLFRTAGQPQHF.

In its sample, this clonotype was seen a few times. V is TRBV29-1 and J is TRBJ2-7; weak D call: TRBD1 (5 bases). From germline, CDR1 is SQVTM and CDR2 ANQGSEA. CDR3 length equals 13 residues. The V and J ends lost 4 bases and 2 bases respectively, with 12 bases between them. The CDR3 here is CSVGNQGPYEQYF. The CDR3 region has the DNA TGCAGCGTTGGTAATCAGGGTCCCTACGAGCAGTACTTC.

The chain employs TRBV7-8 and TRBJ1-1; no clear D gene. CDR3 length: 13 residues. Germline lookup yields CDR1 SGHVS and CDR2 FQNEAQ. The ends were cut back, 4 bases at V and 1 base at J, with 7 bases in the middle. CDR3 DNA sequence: TGTGCCAGCAGCTGGGATCCGAACACTGAAGCTTTCTTT. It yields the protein CASSWDPNTEAFF.

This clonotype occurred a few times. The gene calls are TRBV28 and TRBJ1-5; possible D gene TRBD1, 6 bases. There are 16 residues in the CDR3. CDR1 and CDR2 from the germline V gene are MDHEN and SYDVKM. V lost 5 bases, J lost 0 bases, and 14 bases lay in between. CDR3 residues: CASSPPGHHSNQPQHF. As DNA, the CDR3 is TGTGCCAGCAGTCCACCGGGACACCATAGCAATCAGCCCCAGCATTTT.

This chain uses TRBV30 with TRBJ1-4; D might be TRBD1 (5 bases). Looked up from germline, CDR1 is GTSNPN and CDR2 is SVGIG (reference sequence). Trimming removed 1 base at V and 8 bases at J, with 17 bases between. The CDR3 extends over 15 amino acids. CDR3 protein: CAWSGGRLMGEKLFF. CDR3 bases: TGTGCCTGGAGTGGGGGACGGCTAATGGGAGAAAAACTGTTTTTT.

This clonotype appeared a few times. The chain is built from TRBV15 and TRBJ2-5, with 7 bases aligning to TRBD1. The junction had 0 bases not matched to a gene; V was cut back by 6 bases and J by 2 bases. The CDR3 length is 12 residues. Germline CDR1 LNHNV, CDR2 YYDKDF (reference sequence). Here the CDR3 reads CATRTGQETQYF. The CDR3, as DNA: TGTGCCACCAGGACAGGGCAAGAGACCCAGTACTTC.

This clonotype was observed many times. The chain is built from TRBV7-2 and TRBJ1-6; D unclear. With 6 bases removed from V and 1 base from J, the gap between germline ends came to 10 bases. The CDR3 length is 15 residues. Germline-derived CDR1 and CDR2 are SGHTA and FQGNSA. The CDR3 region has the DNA TGTGCCAGCAGTTTACGGGGATCCTATAATTCACCCCTCCACTTT. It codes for CASSLRGSYNSPLHF. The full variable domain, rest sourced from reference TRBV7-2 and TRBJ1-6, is GAGVSQSPSNKVTEKGKDVELRCDPISGHTALYWYRQSLGQGLEFLIYFQGNSAPDKSGLPSDRFSAERTGGSVSTLTIQRTQQEDSAVYLCASSLRGSYNSPLHFGNGTRLTVT.